Listed here are 12 T cell receptor beta chains from one sample, sequenced in a study of glioma-infiltrating T cells after dendritic cell vaccination. As to time point: after dendritic cell vaccination, including at tumor progression/relapse. Clones were sequenced by immunoSEQ multiplex PCR, and TCRdb holds only the in-frame ones, with some missing. The table lists about 58,000 clones, approximately 80% of them singletons. Source: blood, taken after dendritic cell vaccination. The receptors were sampled from a human donor with glioblastoma.

The rearrangement uses TRBV14 and TRBJ1-1; D gene uncertain. V lost 3 bases and J lost 7, with 15 bases in between. This CDR3 spans 14 amino acids. Germline values: CDR1 SGHDN, CDR2 FVKESK. Here the CDR3 reads CASSHLTEPFEAFF. CDR3 bases: TGTGCCAGCAGCCACCTTACGGAGCCGTTTGAAGCTTTCTTT.

V is TRBV30 and J is TRBJ1-5; D gene ambiguous. The CDR3 totals 13 residues. Germline V CDR1 and CDR2: GTSNPN, SVGIG (reference sequence). The V and J ends lost 6 bases and 4 bases respectively, with 13 bases between them. The CDR3 sequence is CACSPSLNQPQHF. The DNA of the CDR3 is TGTGCCTGTTCACCGAGCTTAAATCAGCCCCAGCATTTT.

The chain joins TRBV6-6 to TRBJ1-1, with a tentative D call TRBD1 (6 bases). Trimming shortened V by 8 bases and J by 8 bases, and 12 bases separated the two germline ends. Germline values: CDR1 MNHNY, CDR2 SVGAGI (reference sequence). The CDR3 runs 11 residues. In DNA, the CDR3 is TGTGCCAGCGGCCGGGACATAGAAGCTTTCTTT. This codes for CASGRDIEAFF.

This clone occurred many times. V is TRBV7-9 and J is TRBJ1-1; D call uncertain. This CDR3 region has 13 residues. V was pared by 1 base and J by 3 bases, with 6 bases between. Germline values: CDR1 SEHNR, CDR2 FQNEAQ (reference sequence). The CDR3 coding sequence is TGTGCCAGCAGCTTAGGTCGGTACACTGAAGCTTTCTTT. This translates into CASSLGRYTEAFF.

The genes are TRBV30 and TRBJ2-7, with 8 bases matching TRBD1. The V gene's germline CDR1 is GTSNPN and CDR2 SVGIG (reference sequence). The CDR3 length is 13 residues. V lost 1 base and J lost 6; bases outside the gene matches: 5. The CDR3 sequence: CAWSASTGGEQYF. The CDR3 DNA sequence: TGTGCCTGGAGTGCGTCCACAGGGGGCGAGCAGTACTTC.

The rearrangement uses TRBV6-5 and TRBJ2-1; weak D call: TRBD2 (5 bases). Germline V gene data show CDR1 as MNHEY and CDR2 as SVGAGI. The CDR3 is 14 amino acids. V gave up 1 base and J gave up 3 bases, with 7 bases separating them. The chain's CDR3 is CASSYLRGYNEQFF. In nucleotides, the CDR3 is TGTGCCAGCAGTTACTTACGGGGCTACAATGAGCAGTTCTTC.

The chain couples TRBV11-3 to TRBJ1-1, with D unclear. The CDR3 totals 12 residues. Germline V gives CDR1 SGHNT, CDR2 YENEEA. Trimming took off 9 bases at V and 5 bases at J, with 13 bases between the two ends. The CDR3 nucleotides are TGTGCCAGTATGAGGAGAGGGACTGAAGCTTTCTTT. Amino acids: CASMRRGTEAFF.

This chain links TRBV15 with TRBJ2-3; 13 bases match TRBD2. Looked up from germline, CDR1 is LNHNV and CDR2 is YYDKDF (reference sequence). V lost 0 bases to trimming and J lost 2 bases; unmatched junction nucleotides: 11. The CDR3 is 20 amino acids. In nucleotides, the CDR3 is TGTGCCACCAGCAGAGATCTCCGCGGGGGACTAGCGGGACCCACAGATACGCAGTATTTT. It is translated as CATSRDLRGGLAGPTDTQYF.

The CDR3 protein is CASSHQGYSNQPQHF. The DNA for the CDR3 is TGTGCCAGCAGTCATCAGGGTTATAGCAATCAGCCCCAGCATTTT. This chain links TRBV6-1 with TRBJ1-5, with D possibly matching TRBD1 (5 bases). Trimming took 5 bases from V and 0 from J, leaving 11 bases between them. This CDR3 is 15 amino acids long. Germline V gene lookup returns CDR1 MNHNS and CDR2 SASEGT.

The V and J genes are TRBV27 and TRBJ2-7; 12 bases line up with TRBD1. The CDR3 extends over 15 amino acids. Germline CDR1 and CDR2: MNHEY and SMNVEV (reference sequence). The V segment lost 6 bases and the J segment 6 bases; nucleotides outside the gene matches: 9. The CDR3 DNA sequence: TGTGCCAGCAGCAGCGGGACAGGGGGCGCGGGCGAGCAGTACTTC. Protein product: CASSSGTGGAGEQYF.

This clone was counted only a few times. The rearrangement links TRBV18 to TRBJ1-1, with 7 bases matching TRBD1. J was trimmed by 1 base and V by 4 bases; bases with no gene match: 6. The CDR3 contains 15 residues. The V gene's germline CDR1 is KGHSH and CDR2 LQKENI. CDR3 amino acids: CASSRNGQENTEAFF. The CDR3 DNA reads TGTGCCAGCTCACGAAACGGACAGGAGAACACTGAAGCTTTCTTT.

The chain recombines TRBV10-3 with TRBJ2-2; D gene ambiguous. Trimming removed 2 bases at V and 4 bases at J, with 14 bases between. The V gene's germline CDR1 is ENHRY and CDR2 SYGVKD. The CDR3 is 16 residues long. The chain's CDR3 is CAISEKISVVTGELFF. CDR3 sequence (DNA): TGTGCCATCAGTGAGAAGATTAGTGTTGTCACCGGGGAGCTGTTTTTT.